The sample holds one count of the clone carrying this T cell receptor beta chain. The data stem from a study of blood T cell repertoires in COVID-19. Looking at the study overall: Acute and convalescent COVID-19 samples came from the United States, Italy and Spain.

Grouping used clinical history reported by participants in a survey and questionnaire. Germline V CDR1 and CDR2: SEHNR, FQNEAQ (reference sequence). The CDR3 covers 15 residues. V was shortened by 4 bases and J by 1 base, with 13 bases between the two germline ends. Some clones are missing from TCRdb's copy, which holds only in-frame ones; the method was immunoSEQ multiplex PCR. The sample has roughly 130,000 clones, 86% seen once. The origin of this receptor is a woman aged 45-60 years who had recovered from COVID-19. The V gene is TRBV7-9, the J gene TRBJ1-1; D unclear. The material sequenced was PBMCs or T cells enriched from blood (not recorded which). Here the CDR3 reads CASSSSLDWNTEAFF. DNA of the CDR3: TGTGCCAGCAGCTCGTCGCTGGACTGGAACACTGAAGCTTTCTTT.